A single sample gave rise to the 20 T cell receptor beta chains below, sequenced in a study of Graves' ophthalmopathy and Graves' hyperthyroidism (dated by TCRdb to 2016 to 2018). Sequencing took place on an Illumina HiSeq 2000. TCR beta CDR3 regions were amplified from RNA transcripts for repertoire sequencing. The first round was an RT-PCR using HTBI primers with the Qiagen OneStep RT-PCR kit, and this first round was followed by a second-round multiplex PCR, then size selection and purification. TCRdb ran its own pipeline on the public reads, namely fastp trimming at Q25 and MiXCR clone calling, and kept in-frame beta chains. Entries are consolidated by CDR3 protein sequence, retaining the most common genes and DNA. This sample has 1 million to 1.3 million distinct CDR3 sequences in its table, and about two fifths of those were observed once. Of the sample, roughly 10% is held by the ten largest clones.

The specimen was peripheral blood or thyroid tissue (not recorded which). These receptors were taken from an adult man with Graves' hyperthyroidism.

CDR3 sequence (DNA): TGTGCCAGCAGTGTGGGAGTAAATTTGGAGACCCAGTACTTC. Translation gives CASSVGVNLETQYF. The chain is built from TRBV2 and TRBJ2-5; a possible D gene is TRBD2 (5 bases). Per germline, CDR1 SNHLY and CDR2 FYNNEI. The CDR3 has 14 residues. V was trimmed by 4 bases and J by 5 bases, leaving 14 bases between them. Full variable domain (outside the CDR3, taken from reference TRBV2 and TRBJ2-5): EPEVTQTPSHQVTQMGQEVILRCVPISNHLYFYWYRQILGQKVEFLVSFYNNEISEKSEIFDDQFSVERPDGSNFTLKIRSTKLEDSAMYFCASSVGVNLETQYFGPGTRLLVL.

The chain links TRBV11-3 to TRBJ2-2; TRBD1 matches 7 bases. CDR3 length: 17 amino acids. CDR1 is SGHNT and CDR2 is YENEEA in the germline V gene. The V and J ends lost 5 bases and 0 bases, in that order; junction bases with no gene match: 9. CDR3 nucleotide sequence: TGTGCCAGCAGCCTTCAATCGACAGGGACGAACACCGGGGAGCTGTTTTTT. This gives the protein CASSLQSTGTNTGELFF.

This clonotype was seen ten or more times. This chain connects TRBV7-9 to TRBJ1-1, with unresolved D. The CDR3 loop spans 15 amino acids. V lost 4 bases and J lost 1, with 13 bases in between. Per the germline V gene, CDR1 is SEHNR and CDR2 is FQNEAQ (reference sequence). The chain's CDR3 is CASSSAWIPNTEAFF. Written as DNA, the CDR3 is TGTGCCAGCAGCTCAGCGTGGATACCGAACACTGAAGCTTTCTTT.

The rearrangement links TRBV10-2 to TRBJ2-7; TRBD1 matches at 11 bases. The CDR3 runs to 18 residues. Trimming at V came to 6 bases and at J to 5 bases, leaving 18 bases not matched to a gene. Germline V CDR1 and CDR2: WSHSY, SAAADI. CDR3 in amino acids: CASSQAPTDRGLWDEQYF. The CDR3 coding sequence is TGCGCCAGCAGCCAAGCACCCACGGACAGGGGGCTTTGGGACGAGCAGTACTTC.

For the CDR3, the DNA is TGTGCCAGCAGCCCAAGGGGCAAGAGATCGAACACTGAAGCTTTCTTT. This gives the protein CASSPRGKRSNTEAFF. The chain uses TRBV7-9 and TRBJ1-1; D perhaps matches TRBD1 (5 bases). Trimming took 5 bases from V and 1 from J, leaving 17 bases between them. The CDR3 extends over 16 amino acids. Germline CDR1 SEHNR, CDR2 FQNEAQ (reference sequence).

DNA for the CDR3: TGTGCCAGCTCACGAAACGACAGGGGAGTCTACGAGCAGTACTTC. Encoded protein: CASSRNDRGVYEQYF. The rearrangement links TRBV18 to TRBJ2-7; 8 nucleotides line up with TRBD1. CDR1 is KGHSH and CDR2 is LQKENI in the germline V gene. The CDR3 runs 15 residues. V lost 4 bases to trimming and J lost 3 bases; unmatched junction nucleotides: 8.

This clonotype was seen at least ten times. V is TRBV7-2 and J is TRBJ2-6, with unresolved D. The germline V gene has CDR1 SGHTA and CDR2 FQGNSA. The CDR3 covers 16 residues. The V end was cut by 5 bases, the J end by 2 bases, with 13 bases between. CDR3 loop: CASSLRRITGANVLTF. CDR3 in DNA: TGTGCCAGCAGCCTGCGGCGGATCACTGGGGCCAACGTCCTGACTTTC.

This chain connects TRBV29-1 to TRBJ1-1, with D unresolved. The V gene lost 6 bases and the J gene lost 4 bases, with 18 bases spanning the gap. This CDR3 region has 14 residues. Germline loops: CDR1 SQVTM, CDR2 ANQGSEA. Here the CDR3 DNA reads TGCAGCGTATCCTCAGGCCGGGTCGCCACTGAAGCTTTCTTT. This sequence encodes CSVSSGRVATEAFF.

The chain has TRBV29-1 and TRBJ2-5; 10 positions agree with TRBD1. Per the germline V gene, CDR1 is SQVTM and CDR2 is ANQGSEA. The CDR3 has 13 residues. V shed 8 bases, J shed 4 bases, and the junction held 7 bases outside the gene matches. The CDR3 DNA follows: TGCAGCTTAGGGACAGGGGTGCGAGAGACCCAGTACTTC. Amino acids: CSLGTGVRETQYF.

This chain joins TRBV6-5 and TRBJ2-5, with D possibly TRBD1 on 5 matching bases. The germline V gene has CDR1 MNHEY and CDR2 SVGAGI. V shed 7 bases and J shed 3 bases, with 12 bases lying between them. The CDR3 length is 13 residues. This chain's CDR3 is CASKRQPKETQYF. In DNA, the CDR3 is TGTGCCAGCAAGAGACAGCCCAAAGAGACCCAGTACTTC.

Only one count was recorded for this clonotype. The chain couples TRBV10-3 to TRBJ1-3, with D perhaps matching TRBD1 (5 bases). The V and J ends lost 10 bases and 0 bases respectively, with 19 bases between them. The CDR3 has 16 amino acids. Germline assignment: CDR1 ENHRY and CDR2 SYGVKD. The CDR3: CASTPRGAYSGNTIYF. CDR3 in DNA: TGTGCCAGCACCCCCCGCGGGGCATACTCTGGAAACACCATATATTTT.

The V gene is TRBV7-9, the J gene TRBJ1-4; D is unresolved. Trimming stripped 1 base from V and 8 bases from J, with 11 bases between. This CDR3 region has 14 residues. Germline values: CDR1 SEHNR, CDR2 FQNEAQ (reference sequence). The CDR3, as DNA: TGTGCCAGCAGCTTAGATCGTGCTCGGGAAAAACTGTTTTTT. Its translation is CASSLDRAREKLFF.

This clonotype was detected only a few times. This chain links TRBV7-8 with TRBJ1-6, with D possibly matching TRBD1 (6 bases). This CDR3 comprises 13 residues. Trimming shortened V by 11 bases and J by 6 bases, and 14 bases separated the two germline ends. Germline values: CDR1 SGHVS, CDR2 FQNEAQ. The CDR3 loop reads CASRTAFNSPLHF. CDR3 coding DNA: TGTGCCTCCCGGACAGCTTTTAATTCACCCCTCCACTTT.

This chain links TRBV5-6 with TRBJ2-5; TRBD2 aligns across 8 bases. CDR1 is SGHDT and CDR2 is YYEEEE in the germline V gene. V lost 2 bases to trimming and J lost 2 bases; unmatched junction nucleotides: 17. The CDR3 is made up of 19 amino acids. The CDR3 loop reads CASSFSIQPERGTQETQYF. CDR3 nucleotides: TGTGCCAGCAGCTTTTCCATCCAACCGGAGCGGGGGACACAAGAGACCCAGTACTTC. The full variable domain, completed using reference TRBV5-6 and TRBJ2-5, is DAGVTQSPTHLIKTRGQQVTLRCSPKSGHDTVSWYQQALGQGPQFIFQYYEEEERQRGNFPDRFSGHQFPNYSSELNVNALLLGDSALYLCASSFSIQPERGTQETQYFGPGTRLLVL.

This chain connects TRBV25-1 to TRBJ1-3; D ambiguous. The CDR3 is made up of 16 amino acids. Trimming shortened V by 4 bases and J by 0 bases, and 13 bases separated the two germline ends. Germline CDR1 and CDR2: MGHDK and SYGVNS. CDR3: CASSANTDSSGNTIYF. Written as DNA, the CDR3 is TGTGCCAGCAGTGCTAACACGGACTCCTCTGGAAACACCATATATTTT.

A word on this clonotype: A much larger clone lies a single base off, so this may be a read error. The V gene is TRBV19, the J gene TRBJ2-7; TRBD1 aligns across 9 bases. There are 16 residues in the CDR3. Germline CDR1 and CDR2: LNHDA and SQIVND (reference sequence). In DNA form, the CDR3 reads TGTGCCAGTAGTATAGACCGGGACAGGGCGTCTGAGGAGCAGTGCTTC. Protein sequence: CASSIDRDRASEEQCF.

This clonotype was seen only a few times. The J gene is TRBJ1-1, the V gene TRBV3-1; D is undetermined. Deletions cut 4 bases from V and 7 bases from J, with 13 bases between. Germline V CDR1 and CDR2: LGHDT, YNNKEL (reference sequence). The CDR3 covers 13 residues. The DNA of the CDR3 is TGTGCCAGCAGCCCCCTAATGGCAGTTGAAGCTTTCTTT. This encodes CASSPLMAVEAFF.

There are many counts of this clonotype. The J gene is TRBJ1-2, the V gene TRBV5-1; 7 bases are a match to TRBD1. Germline trimming cut 4 bases from V and 4 bases from J; bases unmatched to any gene: 7. The CDR3 is 14 amino acids. Germline CDR1 SGHRS, CDR2 YFSETQ. CDR3 nucleotides: TGCGCCAGCAGCGGGGGGGACAGCTCCTATGGCTACACCTTC. It is translated as CASSGGDSSYGYTF.

Concerning this clonotype: A clone one base away is much larger, so this may be a read error. The gene calls are TRBV20-1 and TRBJ2-7; a weak D match, TRBD1 (6 bases). This CDR3 spans 15 amino acids. The V end was cut by 1 base, the J end by 5 bases, with 18 bases between. In germline, CDR1 is DFQATT, CDR2 SNEGSKA (reference sequence). In nucleotides, the CDR3 is TGCAGTGCTAGAGGAGGTGCGCAGGGGCTCCACGAGCAGTACTTC. This gives the protein CSARGGAQGLHEQYF.

This clonotype was counted many times. The J gene is TRBJ1-1, the V gene TRBV12-3 or TRBV12-4; TRBD1 agrees at 7 bases. This CDR3 contains 13 residues. Trimming cost V 5 bases and J 11 bases; bases outside gene matches: 11. The CDR3 protein is CASSLGTALGAFF. The CDR3 nucleotides read TGTGCCAGCAGTCTTGGGACAGCCCTTGGGGCTTTCTTT.